The T cell receptor beta chain under discussion was sequenced for a study of cytomegalovirus exposure and HLA in healthy donors. Donors sampled were nominally healthy, though unrecorded immune exposures were likely. PCR amplification relied on 60 Vbeta primers (plus 13 Jbeta primers). Sequencing used immunoSEQ multiplex PCR; TCRdb keeps in-frame clones, though not all of them. The sample includes 80,000 to 130,000 clones, 75% of them seen just once. This receptor was obtained from a woman younger than 30 in good health and CMV-seropositive. The specimen was PBMCs.

The CDR3 reads CASSLPQSKTGAFF. CDR3 sequence (DNA): TGTGCCAGCAGCTTACCCCAGTCTAAAACGGGAGCTTTCTTT. The chain joins TRBV11-1 to TRBJ1-1; D ambiguous. V was clipped by 2 bases and J by 10 bases, with 17 bases between them. Germline loops: CDR1 SGHAT, CDR2 FQDESV (reference sequence). CDR3 length: 14 residues.